This record covers a single TCR beta chain. The antigen is undetermined. Brentuximab vedotin exposure varied among the patients, all of whom had relapsed after autologous stem cell transplantation. Starting with thawed PBMCs, CD4+ T cells were purified by magnetic negative selection. Generated by immunoSEQ multiplex PCR, the TCRdb table keeps only in-frame clones and is missing some. The top ten clones hold 2.4% of a sample with about 27,000 clones, around three quarters of them seen once. The entry originates in a study of PD-1 blockade in classical Hodgkin lymphoma. The study's findings and limits: Repertoire differences lack defined causes, possibly disease activity or prior therapy.

The receptor was derived from a human donor with classical Hodgkin lymphoma. The specimen comprised CD4+ T cells from blood, sampled at baseline.

The CDR3 region is CASSPTRGLGTEAFF. The CDR3, as DNA: TGTGCCAGCAGCCCCACCAGGGGGCTCGGCACTGAAGCTTTCTTT. The rearrangement joins TRBV7-2 to TRBJ1-1; 8 bases agree with TRBD1. Per germline, CDR1 SGHTA and CDR2 FQGNSA. Germline trimming cut 5 bases from V and 4 bases from J; bases unmatched to any gene: 9. The CDR3 consists of 15 residues.